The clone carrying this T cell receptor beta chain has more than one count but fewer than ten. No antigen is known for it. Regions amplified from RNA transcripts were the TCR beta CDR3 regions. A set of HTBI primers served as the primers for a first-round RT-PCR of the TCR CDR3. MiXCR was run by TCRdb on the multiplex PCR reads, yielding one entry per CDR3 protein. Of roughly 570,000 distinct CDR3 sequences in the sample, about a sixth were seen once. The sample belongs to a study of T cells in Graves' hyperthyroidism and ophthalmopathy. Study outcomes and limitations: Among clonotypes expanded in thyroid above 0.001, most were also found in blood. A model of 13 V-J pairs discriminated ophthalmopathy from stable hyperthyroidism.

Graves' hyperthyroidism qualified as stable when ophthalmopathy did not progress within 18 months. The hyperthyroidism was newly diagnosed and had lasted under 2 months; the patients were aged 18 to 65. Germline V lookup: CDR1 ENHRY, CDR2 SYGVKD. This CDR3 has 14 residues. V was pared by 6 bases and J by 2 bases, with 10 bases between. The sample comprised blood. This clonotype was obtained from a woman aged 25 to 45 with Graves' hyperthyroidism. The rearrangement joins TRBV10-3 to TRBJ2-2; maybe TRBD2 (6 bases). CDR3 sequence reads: CAISLATNTGELFF. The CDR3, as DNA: TGTGCCATCAGCCTAGCGACCAACACCGGGGAGCTGTTTTTT.